These 25 T cell receptor beta chains were all obtained from the same sample, sequenced in a study of early T cells in non-severe SARS-CoV-2 infection. From the 5' RACE reads, TCRdb called clonotypes with MiXCR, one entry per CDR3 protein. The profile shows about 50,000 distinct CDR3 sequences, about 10% of them singletons. Material: whole blood. The receptors derive from an adult who was a healthcare worker with PCR-confirmed SARS-CoV-2 infection or an uninfected control (not recorded which).

This clonotype was picked up a small number of times. The chain employs TRBV28 and TRBJ1-2; D uncertain. This CDR3 contains 10 residues. V lost 8 bases, J lost 3 bases, and 4 bases lay in between. Looked up from germline, CDR1 is MDHEN and CDR2 is SYDVKM. The CDR3 nucleotides read TGTGCCAGCGCGGACTATGGCTACACCTTC. Its translation is CASADYGYTF.

This clonotype was observed a handful of times. This rearrangement joins TRBV6-2 or TRBV6-3 to TRBJ2-1, with 7 bases matching TRBD2. The germline gives CDR1 MNHEY, CDR2 SVGEGT. V was clipped by 5 bases and J by 6 bases; unmatched bases: 16. The CDR3 extends over 17 amino acids. CDR3 protein: CASSHIRLAHGGNEQFF. CDR3 nucleotides: TGTGCCAGCAGTCACATAAGACTAGCACACGGAGGCAATGAGCAGTTCTTC.

The table lists this clonotype with many counts. The chain uses TRBV28 and TRBJ1-2; TRBD1 aligns across 7 bases. This CDR3 region has 15 residues. The junction had 14 bases not matched to a gene; V was cut back by 6 bases and J by 7 bases. CDR1 MDHEN and CDR2 SYDVKM come from the germline V gene. The CDR3: CASSFPGQATGGYTF. CDR3 coding DNA: TGTGCCAGCAGCTTTCCTGGACAGGCAACGGGTGGCTACACCTTC.

The chain employs TRBV2 and TRBJ2-1, with D tentatively TRBD2 (6 bases). Germline V gene lookup returns CDR1 SNHLY and CDR2 FYNNEI. V lost 7 bases to trimming and J lost 9 bases, with 13 bases between them. The CDR3 extends over 12 amino acids. CDR3: CASMGLAGEQFF. The CDR3 bases are TGTGCCAGCATGGGACTGGCGGGTGAGCAGTTCTTC.

By share, this clonotype counts as medium-sized. The V call is TRBV11-3, the J call TRBJ1-1; D remains unclear. V shed 2 bases and J shed 2 bases, with 6 bases lying between them. The V gene's germline CDR1 is SGHNT and CDR2 YENEEA. The CDR3 sequence is 13 residues long. The CDR3 loop is CASSLTTNTEAFF. In nucleotides, the CDR3 is TGTGCCAGCAGCTTAACCACCAACACTGAAGCTTTCTTT. Filled out from reference TRBV11-3 and TRBJ1-1, the complete variable domain reads EAGVVQSPRYKIIEKKQPVAFWCNPISGHNTLYWYLQNLGQGPELLIRYENEEAVDDSQLPKDRFSAERLKGVDSTLKIQPAELGDSAVYLCASSLTTNTEAFFGQGTRLTVV.

This clonotype has more than one count but fewer than ten. The CDR3 sequence is CASSSDREGYGYTF. The CDR3 DNA reads as TGTGCCAGCAGCTCGGACAGGGAGGGGTATGGCTACACCTTC. V gene TRBV11-2 combines with J gene TRBJ1-2, with TRBD1 identical over 8 bases. Germline V gene sequence: CDR1 SGHAT, CDR2 FQNNGV. The CDR3 is 14 amino acids. V trimming: 4 bases; J trimming: 5 bases; junction bases outside the gene matches: 6.

Note on this clonotype: A much bigger clone sits one base away, suggesting this may be a read error. The chain recombines TRBV5-1 with TRBJ2-1; 7 positions agree with TRBD2. The CDR3 extends over 16 amino acids. The V segment lost 1 base and the J segment 4 bases; nucleotides outside the gene matches: 8. Germline V gene lookup returns CDR1 SGHRS and CDR2 YFSETQ. CDR3 residues: CASSLIGLGWYNEQFF. The CDR3, as DNA: TGCGCCAGCAGCTTGATCGGACTAGGATGGTACAATGAGCAGTTCTTC.

This rearrangement joins TRBV15 to TRBJ2-7; a possible D gene is TRBD2 (6 bases). The CDR3 contains 14 residues. Trimming shortened V by 3 bases and J by 6 bases, and 15 bases separated the two germline ends. CDR1 is LNHNV, CDR2 YYDKDF, per germline (reference sequence). The CDR3 DNA reads TGTGCCACCAGCAGTAGGAGGGGTAGGGTCGAGCAGTACTTC. Translated, it gives CATSSRRGRVEQYF.

This clonotype appeared many times. The chain has TRBV7-9 and TRBJ1-4; a weak D match, TRBD1 (6 bases). Germline V gene data show CDR1 as SEHNR and CDR2 as FQNEAQ (reference sequence). The CDR3 contains 16 residues. Trimming took off 2 bases at V and 11 bases at J, with 21 bases between the two ends. The CDR3 sequence: CASSLTSGTSRTKLFF. CDR3 DNA sequence: TGTGCCAGCAGCTTAACATCCGGGACAAGTCGAACGAAACTGTTTTTT.

This clonotype was counted ten times or more. The CDR3 protein is CSVEDPDSNNEQFF. Here the CDR3 DNA reads TGCAGCGTTGAAGACCCGGACAGCAACAATGAGCAGTTCTTC. The genes are TRBV29-1 and TRBJ2-1; D perhaps matches TRBD1 (6 bases). The germline V gene encodes CDR1 SQVTM and CDR2 ANQGSEA. Trimming took 0 bases from V and 5 from J, leaving 11 bases between them. CDR3 length: 14 residues.

This clonotype was seen at least ten times. The J gene is TRBJ1-5, the V gene TRBV10-3; no firm D call. Germline CDR1 ENHRY, CDR2 SYGVKD. CDR3 length: 12 residues. Trimming took 3 bases from V and 4 from J, leaving 4 bases between them. The CDR3 nucleotides are TGTGCCATCAGTGAAGGTAATCAGCCCCAGCATTTT. Protein: CAISEGNQPQHF.

The sample holds many counts of this clonotype. V gene TRBV13 combines with J gene TRBJ1-1; no reliable D call. The CDR3 has 14 residues. V was shortened by 3 bases and J by 4 bases, with 12 bases between the two germline ends. Germline V gene lookup returns CDR1 PRHDT and CDR2 FYEKMQ (reference sequence). The DNA for the CDR3 is TGTGCCAGCAGCTTCGGGATAACGGGCACTGAAGCTTTCTTT. Amino acids: CASSFGITGTEAFF.

The chain links TRBV7-3 to TRBJ2-2, with TRBD1 matching over 9 bases. J gave up 10 bases and V 1 base, and 10 bases lay outside the gene matches. The CDR3 sequence is 16 residues long. Germline V gene data show CDR1 as SGHTA and CDR2 as FQGTGA. CDR3 protein: CASSLKRGQGTQELFF. CDR3 bases: TGTGCCAGCAGCTTAAAGCGCGGACAGGGGACTCAGGAGCTGTTTTTT. Supplemented by reference TRBV7-3 and TRBJ2-2, the full variable domain reads GAGVSQTPSNKVTEKGKYVELRCDPISGHTALYWYRQSLGQGPEFLIYFQGTGAADDSGLPNDRFFAVRPEGSVSTLKIQRTERGDSAVYLCASSLKRGQGTQELFFGEGSRLTVL.

This clonotype was observed a few times. The chain combines TRBV28 with TRBJ2-7; D is uncertain. Trimming shortened V by 7 bases and J by 2 bases, and 12 bases separated the two germline ends. Germline CDR1 and CDR2: MDHEN and SYDVKM. This CDR3 spans 13 amino acids. CDR3 protein: CASTKPSTYEQYF. The CDR3 DNA is TGTGCCAGCACCAAACCCAGCACCTACGAGCAGTACTTC.

This chain uses TRBV6-5 with TRBJ2-5, with 9 bases that match TRBD2. Germline V gene data show CDR1 as MNHEY and CDR2 as SVGAGI. This CDR3 has 17 residues. V lost 5 bases to trimming and J lost 2 bases; unmatched junction nucleotides: 12. CDR3: CASSPGWLAGRQETQYF. The CDR3, as DNA: TGTGCCAGCAGTCCCGGGTGGCTAGCGGGACGACAAGAGACCCAGTACTTC.

This clonotype showed up many times. The chain uses TRBV10-3 and TRBJ2-3; TRBD2 is a possible D gene (6 bases). With 6 bases removed from V and 2 bases from J, the gap between germline ends came to 12 bases. Germline values: CDR1 ENHRY, CDR2 SYGVKD. The CDR3 runs 14 residues. Written as DNA, the CDR3 is TGTGCCATCAGACCGGGACTTGCCACAGATACGCAGTATTTT. It codes for CAIRPGLATDTQYF.

The V call is TRBV28, the J call TRBJ2-1; 9 positions agree with TRBD2. Germline CDR1 MDHEN, CDR2 SYDVKM. Unmatched junction bases numbered 6, after V lost 5 bases and J lost 7 bases. The CDR3 is made up of 14 amino acids. CDR3 nucleotide sequence: TGTGCCAGCAGTCCCCGCGGGGGGGGGAATGAGCAGTTCTTC. Its translation: CASSPRGGGNEQFF.

The rearrangement joins TRBV5-1 to TRBJ2-7; TRBD1 might be the D (6 bases). V lost 4 bases and J 3 bases, leaving 17 bases between the germline ends. In germline, CDR1 is SGHRS, CDR2 YFSETQ. The CDR3 length is 15 residues. CDR3 DNA sequence: TGCGCCAGCAGCCAAAACGGACAGTCCGACTACGAGCAGTACTTC. The encoded protein is CASSQNGQSDYEQYF.

At least ten counts were recorded for this clonotype. The rearrangement links TRBV11-1 to TRBJ2-3; possibly TRBD2 for D (6 bases). The CDR3 extends over 15 amino acids. Germline lookup yields CDR1 SGHAT and CDR2 FQDESV (reference sequence). Between the trimmed V and J ends, which lost 4 bases and 3 bases, there was a span of 14 bases. CDR3 bases: TGTGCCAGCAGCTCGAGACTAGTATTTACAGATACGCAGTATTTT. Amino acids: CASSSRLVFTDTQYF.

A few counts support this clonotype. The chain couples TRBV6-2 or TRBV6-3 to TRBJ2-5, with TRBD2 matching 15 bases. This CDR3 has 16 amino acids. Germline values: CDR1 MNHEY, CDR2 SVGEGT. V shed 4 bases and J 4 bases; nucleotides not matched to a gene: 4. The CDR3: CASSWTSGRAPETQYF. In DNA form, the CDR3 reads TGTGCCAGCAGTTGGACTAGCGGGAGGGCCCCAGAGACCCAGTACTTC.

This clonotype came up a few times. The rearrangement uses TRBV4-2 and TRBJ2-3; a possible D gene is TRBD2 (5 bases). The CDR3 has 18 amino acids. The V gene lost 7 bases and the J gene lost 0 bases, with 23 bases spanning the gap. Germline values: CDR1 LGHNA, CDR2 YNFKEQ. In DNA, the CDR3 is TGTGCCAGCACCAAAAAGATTGCGGGTTCGACTAGCACAGATACGCAGTATTTT. Its translation: CASTKKIAGSTSTDTQYF.

This clonotype was observed a few times. The chain links TRBV7-8 to TRBJ1-1; D uncertain. Germline V lookup: CDR1 SGHVS, CDR2 FQNEAQ. V lost 0 bases, J lost 6 bases, and 8 bases lay in between. CDR3 length: 13 amino acids. DNA of the CDR3: TGTGCCAGCAGCTTAGCACTCCGCGCTGAAGCTTTCTTT. The encoded protein is CASSLALRAEAFF.

The V call is TRBV7-2, the J call TRBJ2-7, with a possible D match to TRBD1 (5 bases). The CDR3 is 15 residues long. V lost 7 bases, J lost 2 bases, and 18 bases lay in between. Germline-derived CDR1 and CDR2 are SGHTA and FQGNSA. As DNA, the CDR3 is TGTGCCAGCACTCTTGGTCCCGGACAAGCCTACGAGCAGTACTTC. It is translated as CASTLGPGQAYEQYF.

This clonotype was detected many times. This chain joins TRBV29-1 and TRBJ1-4, with TRBD1 matching 10 bases. The CDR3 length is 16 residues. Germline values: CDR1 SQVTM, CDR2 ANQGSEA. The V segment lost 8 bases and the J segment 3 bases; nucleotides outside the gene matches: 12. CDR3 sequence reads: CSKAGTGDVSNEKLFF. The CDR3 nucleotides are TGCAGCAAAGCCGGGACAGGGGATGTTTCTAATGAAAAACTGTTTTTT.

This chain connects TRBV7-8 to TRBJ2-7; D is ambiguous. The V end was cut by 4 bases, the J end by 8 bases, with 15 bases between. The CDR3 spans 13 residues. CDR1 is SGHVS and CDR2 is FQNEAQ in the germline V gene. CDR3 in DNA: TGTGCCAGCAGCTCGTCCCCTAGATCGCAGCAGTACTTC. This sequence encodes CASSSSPRSQQYF.